This T cell receptor (beta chain) stems from a study of T cell responses to AZD1222 COVID-19 vaccine. The V end lost 3 bases, the J end lost 5 bases, and 14 bases lay between the germline ends. Germline assignment: CDR1 SGHRS and CDR2 YFSETQ. The CDR3 extends over 14 amino acids. Repertoires were generated with immunoSEQ multiplex PCR, while TCRdb's copy carries only in-frame clones and drops some. The data hold about 59,000 clones, with 85% to 90% observed a single time. The receptor was isolated from an adult who received the AZD1222 COVID-19 vaccine. The sequencing used peripheral blood, collected 28 days after the second AZD1222 dose. J is TRBJ2-5 and V is TRBV5-1; D is tentatively TRBD1 or TRBD2 (6 bases each). In nucleotides, the CDR3 is TGCGCCAGCAGCTCGAATACAGGGAGGGAGACCCAGTACTTC. Translated: CASSSNTGRETQYF.